These T cell receptor beta chains were read from a single sample in a study of metastatic and nonmetastatic thyroid tumors. TCRdb re-clonotyped the PCR reads via MiXCR. Of 30,000 to 40,000 clones listed, about 25% were seen once; the top ten hold 8% to 10%. Sequencing was performed on blood. These receptors were collected from a female donor with papillary thyroid cancer or a benign thyroid nodule (not recorded which). Some clones in this sample may be carry-over from other donors' samples. Both conserved end residues are part of each CDR3. The D gene is left open where the match is weak. Clone size is shown for a subset of rows, as once, few, many or a class of expanded clone.

. TRBJ1-2 TRBV27 TRBD1 TGTGCCAGCAGTACCCAAAAGCCGGGACAGGGTTTTAATGGCTACACCTTC CASSTQKPGQGFNGYTF
many TRBJ2-5 TRBV5-5 TRBD2 TGTGCCAGCAGCTACCCGACTAGCATGGAGACCCAGTACTTC CASSYPTSMETQYF
. TRBJ2-7 TRBV6-1 TRBD1 TGTGCCAGCAGTGAGCTAGGGACAGGGGCAAACGAGCAGTACTTC CASSELGTGANEQYF
. TRBJ1-3 TRBV18 TRBD1 TGTGCCAGCTCACCCGGCGTTTCGGGACAGGGGGGAACTGGAAACACCATATATTTT CASSPGVSGQGGTGNTIYF
few TRBJ2-7 TRBV27 . TGTGCCAGCAGTTTAGGGGCTGGACTAACGTACGAGCAGTACTTC CASSLGAGLTYEQYF
. TRBJ2-2 TRBV15 TRBD2 TGTGCCACCAGCAGAGAGAGGAGCGGGACCGGACTTGACTCGAACACCGGGGAGCTGTTTTTT CATSRERSGTGLDSNTGELFF
many TRBJ2-3 TRBV7-6 TRBD2 TGTGCCAGCAGCTTAGAACCCCACTTAGCGGGGGGGGCTACCCTTACGCAGTATTTT CASSLEPHLAGGATLTQYF
many TRBJ2-3 TRBV20-1 TRBD2 TGCAGTGCATACCCTCGGCGCGGGAGGCCCGAGGTAACAGATACGCAGTATTTT CSAYPRRGRPEVTDTQYF
once TRBJ2-3 TRBV5-6 . TGTGCCAGCATATTTGGGATCCGAGGCACAGATACGCAGTATTTT CASIFGIRGTDTQYF
many TRBJ2-1 TRBV6-1 TRBD2 TGTGCCAGCATTGGGAGGGACGTCAACAATGAGCAGTTCTTC CASIGRDVNNEQFF
many TRBJ2-1 TRBV6-1 TRBD2 TGTGCCAGCGAGGGGTGGCTAGCGGGTGACAATGAGCAGTTCTTC CASEGWLAGDNEQFF
. TRBJ1-5 TRBV19 TRBD1 TGTGCCAGTAAAGGTGGGACAGGGGCCAGAAGCAGTCAGCCCCAGCATTTT CASKGGTGARSSQPQHF
many TRBJ1-2 TRBV4-3 . TGCGCCAGCAGCCAAGAGGGTTTTATTAACAGTCCAAACGGCTACACCTTC CASSQEGFINSPNGYTF
many TRBJ2-2 TRBV4-2 TRBD1 TGTGCCAGCAGCATTGGACAGGGGGCAGGGAACGGGGAGCTGTTTTTT CASSIGQGAGNGELFF
many TRBJ2-3 TRBV20-1 . TGCAGTGTCCCGGGTGGGGGCACAGATACGCGGTATTTT CSVPGGGTDTRYF
many TRBJ2-3 TRBV30 TRBD2 TGTGCCTGGAGTCGACTAGCGGGAAGAGCTGGCACAGATACGCAGTATTTT CAWSRLAGRAGTDTQYF
many TRBJ1-2 TRBV28 . TGTGCCAGCAGTTTTGAAGGGCTTCTCAACTATGGCTACACCTTC CASSFEGLLNYGYTF
few TRBJ2-1 TRBV28 . TGTGCCAGCAGTTTAGGGCAGCCTTACAATGAGCAGTTCTTC CASSLGQPYNEQFF
few TRBJ2-2 TRBV6-1 . TGTGCCAGCGCCAAGGGGGTCAGCGGGGAGCTGTTTTTT CASAKGVSGELFF
many TRBJ1-2 TRBV7-2 TRBD1 TGTGCCAGCAGCTTATCCTTCGGGACAGGGGAACGGGGTAACTATGGCTACACCTTC CASSLSFGTGERGNYGYTF
many TRBJ2-1 TRBV6-1 . TGTGCCAGCAGTGAGCAGACTCCGGCAAATGAGCAGTTCTTC CASSEQTPANEQFF
medium-sized TRBJ2-3 TRBV6-2/TRBV6-3 . TGTGCCAGCAGTTCGGACACAGATACGCAGTATTTT CASSSDTDTQYF
. TRBJ1-5 TRBV7-8 . TGTGCCAGCAGCTTATCTTTGGGGGCGGTTAGCAATCAGCCCCAGCATTTT CASSLSLGAVSNQPQHF
. TRBJ1-1 TRBV30 . TGTGCAGTAAGGGTGGTGGGGACGGCTTACACTGAAGCTTTCTTT CAVRVVGTAYTEAFF
medium-sized TRBJ1-2 TRBV6-1 . TGTGCCAGCAGTTCACCTAACTATGGCTACACCTTC CASSSPNYGYTF
few TRBJ2-1 TRBV6-1 . TGTGCCAGCAGTGAAGCTTACTTCTCCGGTAATGAGCAGTTCTTC CASSEAYFSGNEQFF
many TRBJ2-3 TRBV6-2/TRBV6-3 TRBD2 TGTGCCAGCAGTTACCCAATACTAGCGGGGGGAAAAGATACGCAGTATTTT CASSYPILAGGKDTQYF
few TRBJ1-6 TRBV6-5 . TGTGCCAGCAGTTACAGGGGCGAAGCACCCCTCCACTTT CASSYRGEAPLHF
. TRBJ2-2 TRBV4-3 . TGCGCCAGCAGCCTGGGACACCCGAACACCGGGGAGCTGTTTTTT CASSLGHPNTGELFF
. TRBJ2-2 TRBV12-3/TRBV12-4 TRBD1 TGTGCCAGCAGACTTACAAGTATACAGGGGGAACGACCCGGGGAGCTGTTTTTT CASRLTSIQGERPGELFF
many TRBJ2-5 TRBV5-6 . TGTGCCAGCACAAGGACAATCCAAGAGACCCAGTACTTC CASTRTIQETQYF
. TRBJ2-3 TRBV20-1 . TGCAGTGCCCCTACTGTGGACACGCGCCCAGATACGCAGTATTTT CSAPTVDTRPDTQYF
. TRBJ1-3 TRBV6-1 . TGTGCCAGCGGTACGACCGTGGGGGACACCATATATTTT CASGTTVGDTIYF
few TRBJ1-3 TRBV6-1 TRBD1 TGTGCCAGCACAATAACAGGGGGAGCGGTAGGAAACACCATATATTTT CASTITGGAVGNTIYF
. TRBJ1-2 TRBV6-1 TRBD1 TGTGCCTGCAGCCCCAGGGACAGGGGGGTCTACACCTTC CACSPRDRGVYTF
few TRBJ2-1 TRBV5-4 TRBD1 TGTGCCAGCAGCTTAGGACAGGGTCGATACAATGAGCAGTTCTTC CASSLGQGRYNEQFF
many TRBJ1-2 TRBV7-2 TRBD1 TGTGCCAGCAGCTTAGGGACAGGGCCCTACTATGGCTACACCTTC CASSLGTGPYYGYTF
. TRBJ2-7 TRBV5-8 . TGTGCCAGCAGCCGGACCCGGGACGGACGGGAGCAGTACTTC CASSRTRDGREQYF
many TRBJ2-1 TRBV9 TRBD2 TGTGCCAGCAGCATGACTAGCGGGAGCTCCTACAATGAGCAGTTCTTC CASSMTSGSSYNEQFF
few TRBJ2-3 TRBV28 . TGTGCCAGCAGTTATACTGCCACAGATACGCAGTATTTT CASSYTATDTQYF
. TRBJ2-7 TRBV28 TRBD2 TGTGCCAGCACCCCTGGCGGGAGTTTGGGCGAGCAGTACTTC CASTPGGSLGEQYF
many TRBJ1-6 TRBV6-1 . TGTGCCAGCAGTGAACCCTCAAGACGGGATCTCTCCTATAATTCACCCCTCCACTTT CASSEPSRRDLSYNSPLHF
many TRBJ1-3 TRBV20-1 . TGCATGGCGAGACGGGACGGTGGAAACACCATATATTTT CMARRDGGNTIYF
medium-sized TRBJ1-1 TRBV6-2/TRBV6-3 TRBD1 TGTGCCGCGGGACAGGGTCTTTCAAACACTGAAGCTTTCTTT CAAGQGLSNTEAFF
few TRBJ2-3 TRBV6-1 . TGTGCCAGCATTGAGATAGCTACAGATACGCAGTATTTT CASIEIATDTQYF
many TRBJ1-2 TRBV11-3 . TGTGCCAGCAGCTTATACCCAAACTATGGCTACACCTTC CASSLYPNYGYTF
many TRBJ2-7 TRBV7-8 TRBD1 TGTGCCAGCAGCACCACAGGGGGTGAGGCCTACGAGCAGTACTTC CASSTTGGEAYEQYF
medium-sized TRBJ1-5 TRBV28 . TGTGCCAGCAGGGAGGGGGGAACTCAGCCCCAGCATTTT CASREGGTQPQHF
. TRBJ1-1 TRBV19 . TGTGCCTCCCACCTGAGTTGGGGAAACACTGAAGCTTTCTTT CASHLSWGNTEAFF
medium-sized TRBJ2-7 TRBV13 . TGTGCCAGCAGCCGCTACCAAGGCGAGCAGTACTTC CASSRYQGEQYF
. TRBJ2-7 TRBV2 . TGTGCCAGCAGATTCGGCAGGGCGGGAGAGCAGTACTTC CASRFGRAGEQYF